This T cell receptor (beta chain) was obtained from a study of blood T cell repertoires in COVID-19. About the research overall: Some COVID-19 samples were acute and others convalescent; all came from the United States, Italy and Spain.

Here immunoSEQ multiplex PCR was the method, and the copy in TCRdb shows in-frame clones only, minus some. The sample consists of around 21,000 clones, 88% of them appearing once. The CDR3 consists of 14 residues. Germline V gene sequence: CDR1 PRHDT, CDR2 FYEKMQ (reference sequence). With 2 bases removed from V and 1 base from J, the gap between germline ends came to 9 bases. The receptor comes from a human donor in a cohort sampled during active COVID-19. The genes are TRBV13 and TRBJ2-7; maybe TRBD1 (5 bases). The material sequenced was peripheral blood. CDR3 sequence reads: CASSLRDSSYEQYF. The CDR3 bases are TGTGCCAGCAGCTTAAGAGACAGTTCCTACGAGCAGTACTTC. Looking up the rest from reference TRBV13 and TRBJ2-7 gives the full variable domain: AAGVIQSPRHLIKEKRETATLKCYPIPRHDTVYWYQQGPGQDPQFLISFYEKMQSDKGSIPDRFSAQQFSDYHSELNMSSLELGDSALYFCASSLRDSSYEQYFGPGTRLTVT.